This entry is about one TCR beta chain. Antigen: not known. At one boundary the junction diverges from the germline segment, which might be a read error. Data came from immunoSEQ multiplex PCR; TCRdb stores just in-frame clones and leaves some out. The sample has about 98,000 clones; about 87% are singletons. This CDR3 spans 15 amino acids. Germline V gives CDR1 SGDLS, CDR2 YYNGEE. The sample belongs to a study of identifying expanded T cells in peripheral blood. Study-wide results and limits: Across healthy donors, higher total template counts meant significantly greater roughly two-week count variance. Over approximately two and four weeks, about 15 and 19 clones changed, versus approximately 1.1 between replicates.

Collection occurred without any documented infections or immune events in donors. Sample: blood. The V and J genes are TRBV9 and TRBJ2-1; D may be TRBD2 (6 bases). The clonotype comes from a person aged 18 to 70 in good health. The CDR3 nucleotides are TGTGCCAGCAGCGTAGGGCGGGGTTCCTCCAATGAGCAGTTCTTC. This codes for CASSVGRGSSNEQFF.